Listed below are T cell receptor beta chains from one sample, sequenced in a study of identical twins. One entry per CDR3 protein results from TCRdb running MiXCR on the 5' RACE reads. Of over 500,000 distinct CDR3 sequences listed, less than 25% were seen once; the top ten hold roughly 0.9%. The same data also went into a second study, on T cells expressing NK-cell markers.

Input material: CD4+ T cells sorted from blood. The source of these receptors is a woman aged 18-35 years in good health. Each CDR3 is given with its conserved first and last residue. The D gene is left open where the match is weak. The listing skips clone size in some rows; elsewhere it reads once, few, many or a size class.

D gene: TRBD1; J gene: TRBJ1-1; CDR3 length: 15; clone size: few; V gene: TRBV7-9; CDR3 protein: CASSLGDRIDTEAFF; CDR3 DNA: TGTGCCAGCAGCTTAGGGGACAGGATAGACACTGAAGCTTTCTTT
D gene: NA; J gene: TRBJ2-3; CDR3 length: 10; clone size: few; V gene: TRBV20-1; CDR3 protein: CSAERDTQYF; CDR3 DNA: TGCAGTGCTGAGCGAGATACGCAGTATTTT
D gene: NA; J gene: TRBJ1-1; CDR3 length: 13; clone size: NA; V gene: TRBV9; CDR3 protein: CASSVSMTAEAFF; CDR3 DNA: TGTGCCAGCAGCGTTTCGATGACAGCTGAAGCTTTCTTT
D gene: NA; J gene: TRBJ2-2; CDR3 length: 16; clone size: NA; V gene: TRBV4-2; CDR3 protein: CASSQDRPGLTGELFF; CDR3 DNA: TGTGCCAGCAGCCAAGACCGACCGGGACTTACCGGGGAGCTGTTTTTT
D gene: NA; J gene: TRBJ1-3; CDR3 length: 14; clone size: NA; V gene: TRBV20-1; CDR3 protein: CSARESGSGNTIYF; CDR3 DNA: TGCAGTGCTAGAGAATCCGGATCTGGAAACACCATATATTTT
D gene: NA; J gene: TRBJ2-1; CDR3 length: 12; clone size: few; V gene: TRBV5-1; CDR3 protein: CASSPPSDEQFF; CDR3 DNA: TGCGCCAGCAGCCCCCCCAGCGATGAGCAGTTCTTC
D gene: TRBD1; J gene: TRBJ2-7; CDR3 length: 15; clone size: few; V gene: TRBV7-2; CDR3 protein: CASSPQWGQGTAQYF; CDR3 DNA: TGTGCCAGCAGCCCCCAATGGGGACAGGGGACCGCGCAGTACTTC
D gene: NA; J gene: TRBJ2-3; CDR3 length: 13; clone size: NA; V gene: TRBV7-3; CDR3 protein: CASSSYITDTQYF; CDR3 DNA: TGTGCCAGCAGCTCCTACATCACAGATACGCAGTATTTT
D gene: NA; J gene: TRBJ2-3; CDR3 length: 16; clone size: NA; V gene: TRBV20-1; CDR3 protein: CSASPGLVFGSDTQYF; CDR3 DNA: TGCAGTGCTAGCCCCGGTCTAGTATTCGGGTCAGATACGCAGTATTTT
D gene: NA; J gene: TRBJ2-3; CDR3 length: 14; clone size: NA; V gene: TRBV2; CDR3 protein: CASNPGVSTDTQYF; CDR3 DNA: TGTGCCAGCAACCCCGGAGTTAGCACAGATACGCAGTATTTT
D gene: NA; J gene: TRBJ1-1; CDR3 length: 14; clone size: few; V gene: TRBV6-5; CDR3 protein: CASRLHGGGTEAFF; CDR3 DNA: TGTGCCAGCAGGTTACACGGGGGGGGCACTGAAGCTTTCTTT
D gene: TRBD1; J gene: TRBJ2-2; CDR3 length: 16; clone size: many; V gene: TRBV28; CDR3 protein: CASSLTGLVNTGELFF; CDR3 DNA: TGTGCCAGCAGTCTGACAGGGCTTGTGAACACCGGGGAGCTGTTTTTT
D gene: NA; J gene: TRBJ2-1; CDR3 length: 18; clone size: few; V gene: TRBV11-2; CDR3 protein: CASSLVGGVLVTAAEQFF; CDR3 DNA: TGTGCCAGCAGCTTAGTAGGGGGGGTTCTAGTTACCGCGGCTGAGCAGTTCTTC
D gene: TRBD2; J gene: TRBJ2-1; CDR3 length: 14; clone size: NA; V gene: TRBV7-2; CDR3 protein: CASKRREEYNEQFF; CDR3 DNA: TGTGCCAGCAAACGGCGGGAGGAGTACAATGAGCAGTTCTTC
D gene: NA; J gene: TRBJ2-7; CDR3 length: 12; clone size: many; V gene: TRBV29-1; CDR3 protein: CSVQGLAYEQYF; CDR3 DNA: TGCAGCGTTCAAGGACTGGCCTACGAGCAGTACTTC
D gene: TRBD2; J gene: TRBJ2-3; CDR3 length: 15; clone size: NA; V gene: TRBV27; CDR3 protein: CASRTTSGTIDTQYF; CDR3 DNA: TGTGCCAGCAGGACAACTAGCGGGACCATAGATACGCAGTATTTT
D gene: TRBD1; J gene: TRBJ1-1; CDR3 length: 14; clone size: NA; V gene: TRBV6-2/TRBV6-3; CDR3 protein: CASRPGQGYTEAFF; CDR3 DNA: TGTGCCAGCAGACCGGGACAGGGCTACACTGAAGCTTTCTTT
D gene: TRBD2; J gene: TRBJ2-2; CDR3 length: 16; clone size: NA; V gene: TRBV12-3/TRBV12-4; CDR3 protein: CASRPGTSGSTGELFF; CDR3 DNA: TGTGCCAGCAGACCCGGGACTAGCGGGAGCACCGGGGAGCTGTTTTTT
D gene: NA; J gene: TRBJ1-4; CDR3 length: 16; clone size: NA; V gene: TRBV15; CDR3 protein: CATSRDAQGIGEKLFF; CDR3 DNA: TGTGCCACCAGCAGAGATGCGCAGGGGATCGGGGAAAAACTGTTTTTT
D gene: TRBD1; J gene: TRBJ1-6; CDR3 length: 15; clone size: few; V gene: TRBV20-1; CDR3 protein: CSARDFRGNNSPLHF; CDR3 DNA: TGCAGTGCTAGAGATTTCAGGGGGAATAATTCACCCCTCCACTTT
D gene: TRBD2; J gene: TRBJ2-1; CDR3 length: 14; clone size: few; V gene: TRBV19; CDR3 protein: CASSTSGRFNEQFF; CDR3 DNA: TGTGCCAGCTCGACTAGCGGCAGATTCAATGAGCAGTTCTTC
D gene: NA; J gene: TRBJ2-1; CDR3 length: 13; clone size: many; V gene: TRBV5-1; CDR3 protein: CASSLETGNEQFF; CDR3 DNA: TGCGCCAGCAGCTTGGAGACGGGCAATGAGCAGTTCTTC
D gene: TRBD1; J gene: TRBJ1-1; CDR3 length: 13; clone size: few; V gene: TRBV5-1; CDR3 protein: CASSHPSTGKAFF; CDR3 DNA: TGCGCCAGCAGCCATCCTTCGACAGGGAAAGCTTTCTTT
D gene: TRBD1; J gene: TRBJ2-7; CDR3 length: 14; clone size: NA; V gene: TRBV10-3; CDR3 protein: CAIRSGTGAYEQYF; CDR3 DNA: TGTGCCATCAGGTCCGGGACAGGGGCCTACGAGCAGTACTTC